Below are 9 T cell receptor beta chains sequenced from a single sample in a study of identical twins. MiXCR, applied by TCRdb to the 5' RACE reads, yields one record per CDR3 protein. The table has 450,000 to 600,000 distinct CDR3 sequences, under 25% seen once; the top ten hold approximately 0.52%. The sample was also linked to a second study, of yellow fever vaccine responses in identical twins.

Sequences were obtained from CD4+ T cells sorted from blood. The receptors come from a young woman in good health.

The chain joins TRBV18 to TRBJ2-3, with TRBD2 matching over 8 bases. Germline values: CDR1 KGHSH, CDR2 LQKENI. V shed 3 bases, J shed 4 bases, and the junction held 12 bases outside the gene matches. The CDR3 loop spans 17 amino acids. CDR3 DNA sequence: TGTGCCAGCTCACCCCCTCGGACTAGCTGGGGGCCAGATACGCAGTATTTT. Translated: CASSPPRTSWGPDTQYF.

This clonotype was recorded a few times. The J gene is TRBJ2-1, the V gene TRBV10-3; the match to TRBD2 covers 13 bases. Germline-derived CDR1 and CDR2 are ENHRY and SYGVKD. The CDR3 loop spans 16 amino acids. V dropped 5 bases and J dropped 5; count of bases not matched to a gene: 6. In DNA, the CDR3 is TGTGCCATCAGTTTGTCGGGACTAGCGGGGAACAATGAGCAGTTCTTC. Translation: CAISLSGLAGNNEQFF.

This clonotype has ten or more counts. This chain joins TRBV12-3 or TRBV12-4 and TRBJ2-1; D tentatively reads TRBD1 or TRBD2 (5 bases each). The CDR3 consists of 17 residues. The V and J ends lost 6 bases and 8 bases respectively, with 26 bases between them. The CDR3 loop is CASSLGADSTMRDEQFF. CDR3 nucleotide sequence: TGTGCCAGCAGCCTAGGGGCCGACAGTACAATGAGGGATGAGCAGTTCTTC.

This clonotype was found a few times. This sequence joins TRBV4-2 and TRBJ2-1; D may be TRBD1 (6 bases). The length of the CDR3 is 15 residues. The V gene's germline CDR1 is LGHNA and CDR2 YNFKEQ. V lost 0 bases and J lost 4, with 10 bases in between. The CDR3 DNA reads as TGTGCCAGCAGCCAAGACGCCAGGGGATACAATGAGCAGTTCTTC. This gives the protein CASSQDARGYNEQFF.

The chain employs TRBV12-3 or TRBV12-4 and TRBJ2-2; possibly TRBD2 for D (6 bases). The CDR3 runs 20 residues. Trimming took 7 bases from V and 5 from J, leaving 32 bases between them. The DNA for the CDR3 is TGTGCCAGCACACACCAGCTGGGGTGGGGAGCAGCGGGTAGTACCGGGGAGCTGTTTTTT. It yields the protein CASTHQLGWGAAGSTGELFF.

This clonotype was picked up a small number of times. V gene TRBV12-3 or TRBV12-4 combines with J gene TRBJ1-1, with a possible D match to TRBD1 (6 bases). Trimming took off 2 bases at V and 7 bases at J, with 11 bases between the two ends. This CDR3 has 13 amino acids. CDR3 nucleotides: TGTGCCAGCAGTTTACCTGGACAGTTTGAAGCTTTCTTT. Protein product: CASSLPGQFEAFF.

The chain is built from TRBV19 and TRBJ2-1; possibly TRBD2 for D (6 bases). V was cut by 4 bases and J by 7 bases, with 17 bases left in between. CDR3 length equals 15 residues. CDR1 is LNHDA and CDR2 is SQIVND in the germline V gene (reference sequence). CDR3 amino acids: CASSTLGTSGNEQFF. Written as DNA, the CDR3 is TGTGCCAGTAGTACGCTCGGGACTTCCGGGAATGAGCAGTTCTTC.

The V gene is TRBV6-5, the J gene TRBJ2-2; D gene uncertain. The CDR3 covers 12 residues. V gave up 6 bases and J gave up 7 bases, with 9 bases separating them. Germline CDR1 MNHEY, CDR2 SVGAGI. The CDR3 region has the DNA TGTGCCAGCAGACTACTCGTCGGGGAGCTGTTTTTT. Amino acid sequence: CASRLLVGELFF.

The chain carries TRBV25-1 and TRBJ1-4; no firm D call. V was pared by 1 base and J by 5 bases, with 11 bases between. Germline V gives CDR1 MGHDK, CDR2 SYGVNS. CDR3 length equals 15 residues. The DNA for the CDR3 is TGTGCCAGCAGTGAATCCCTGATGGGGAATGAAAAACTGTTTTTT. Translating it yields CASSESLMGNEKLFF.